This note documents a single T cell receptor beta chain sequence. With 60 Vbeta and 13 Jbeta primers, the PCR was carried out. Generated by immunoSEQ multiplex PCR, the TCRdb table keeps only in-frame clones and is missing some. The sample has approximately 210,000 clones; over 60% are singletons. The data originate from a study of cytomegalovirus exposure and HLA in healthy donors. The CDR3 covers 15 residues. Germline V lookup: CDR1 MNHNS, CDR2 SASEGT. Trimming pared 6 bases from V and 5 bases from J, leaving 20 bases between. This sequence joins TRBV6-1 and TRBJ2-7; maybe TRBD2 (6 bases). The sequencing sample was made of PBMCs. The sequence was obtained from a woman aged 30 to 39 in good health and CMV-seropositive. The CDR3 sequence: CASSQKPRGLDEQYF. CDR3 sequence (DNA): TGTGCCAGCAGCCAGAAGCCTAGGGGACTGGACGAGCAGTACTTC.